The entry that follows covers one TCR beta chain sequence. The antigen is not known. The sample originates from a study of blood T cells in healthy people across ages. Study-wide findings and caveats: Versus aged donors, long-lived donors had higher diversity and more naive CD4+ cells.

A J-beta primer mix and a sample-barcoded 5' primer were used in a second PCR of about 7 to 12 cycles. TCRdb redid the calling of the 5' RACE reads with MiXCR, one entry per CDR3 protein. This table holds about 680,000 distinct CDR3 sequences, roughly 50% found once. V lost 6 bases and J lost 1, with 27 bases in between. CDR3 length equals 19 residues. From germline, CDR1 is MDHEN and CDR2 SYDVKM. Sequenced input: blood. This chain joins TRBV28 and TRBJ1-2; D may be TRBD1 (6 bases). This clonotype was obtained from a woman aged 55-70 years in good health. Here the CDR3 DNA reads TGTGCCAGCAGCTCATTTAAGGGACACCCAGATAATGTTAACTATGGCTACACCTTC. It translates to CASSSFKGHPDNVNYGYTF.